This T cell receptor beta chain was sequenced during a study of blood T cell repertoires in COVID-19 (dated by TCRdb to 2020 to 2021). For context, the study as a whole: Collaborator samples came from the United States, Italy and Spain and covered acute and convalescent phases of COVID-19. The material from the prospective study consisted of cDNA or gDNA derived from T cells, B-cell-depleted T cells, or PBMCs. Deeply sampled blood TCRbeta repertoires from subjects exposed to, actively infected with, or recovered from COVID-19 were included in the dataset. The repertoires were released in a freely available public database intended as a resource for research on the immune response to SARS-CoV-2. Samples came from the ongoing ImmuneRACE study (first 160 participants) plus 1,254 subjects from 6 global collaborators. Nearly every sample came with metadata listing a de-identified subject ID, COVID-19 status, age in years and sex. HLA class I and class II types, where available, came from metadata supplied by the sample provider rather than from assay-based typing.

As concerns this clone: There is no known antigen for this receptor. There are no base qualities to consult, and no much larger clone falls within one base.

The germline ends are 14 bases apart after V is trimmed by 3 bases and J by 6 bases. The CDR3 runs 14 amino acids, cysteine and phenylalanine included. CDR3 DNA only is kept here, 42 bases in frame from base 1. CDR1 and CDR2 (LNHDA, SQIVND) derive from the germline V gene (reference sequence). A second Seattle source provided samples from volunteer blood donors who had recovered from COVID-19. Each collaborating institution followed its own protocols to collect whole blood in K2EDTA tubes. Collaborator samples were shipped for TCRbeta analysis as frozen whole blood, isolated PBMCs, or DNA extracted from either sample type. The immunoSEQ Assay, a bias-controlled multiplex PCR, was used to amplify TCRbeta CDR3 regions from genomic DNA. Per the original workflow: The number of nucleated cells in each sample was estimated from the amplification of reference gene primers within the assay. To quantify the absolute abundance of each unique TCRbeta CDR3 rearrangement, sequence reads were collapsed and filtered. For each sample, productive Simpson clonality was calculated as the square root of Simpson's diversity index over productive rearrangements. The source is immuneACCESS, and TCRdb retained only in-frame sequences with V and J called. Part of the clones is not carried over; for the studies checked, unresolved V genes explain less than half of this, and the remainder is unexplained. V, J and clone size are taken as reported in that table, and D and trimming were inferred from the DNA itself. The sample includes under 200,000 clones, with about 91% observed a single time. The top ten constitute 3% to 4.5% of the sample.

Study-wide conclusions, independent of this receptor: The quantity of clinical and demographic metadata differed by source and by participant and was supplied without curation.

This receptor was obtained from a woman aged 55-70 years who had recovered from COVID-19. This receptor chain uses TRBV19 and TRBJ2-5, and possibly TRBD2, on 6 matching bases. Sequencing was performed on peripheral blood. The nucleotides are TGTGCCAGTAGTATTGGCGGGGCCGATAAGACCCAGTACTTC. It translates to CASSIGGADKTQYF.